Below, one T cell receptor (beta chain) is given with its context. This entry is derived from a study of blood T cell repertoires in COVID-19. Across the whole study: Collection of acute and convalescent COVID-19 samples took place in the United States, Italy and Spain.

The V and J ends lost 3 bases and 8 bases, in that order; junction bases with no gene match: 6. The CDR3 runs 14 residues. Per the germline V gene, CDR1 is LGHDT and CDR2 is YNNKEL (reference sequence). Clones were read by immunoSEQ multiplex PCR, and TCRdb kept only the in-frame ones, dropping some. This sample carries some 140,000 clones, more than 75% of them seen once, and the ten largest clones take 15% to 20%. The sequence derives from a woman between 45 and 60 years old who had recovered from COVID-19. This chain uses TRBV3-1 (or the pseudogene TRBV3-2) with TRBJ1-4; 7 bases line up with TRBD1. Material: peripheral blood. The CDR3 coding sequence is TGTGCCAGCAGCCACCGACAGGGTCGGGAAAAACTGTTTTTT. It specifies CASSHRQGREKLFF.